These 10 T cell receptor beta chains came from one sample sequenced in a study of cytomegalovirus exposure and HLA in healthy donors. The PCR was carried out with 60 Vbeta primers and 13 Jbeta primers. Libraries were prepared by immunoSEQ multiplex PCR; TCRdb keeps only in-frame clonotypes and omits some of them. The table lists roughly 150,000 clones, around 75% of them singletons. The sequencing sample was made of PBMCs. These receptors were taken from a male donor in good health and CMV-seronegative.

This chain uses TRBV5-1 with TRBJ2-1, with 13 bases lining up with TRBD2. The ends lost 3 bases at V and 10 bases at J; junction bases unmatched: 7. The CDR3 contains 15 residues. CDR1 SGHRS and CDR2 YFSETQ come from the germline V gene. CDR3 nucleotides: TGCGCCAGCAGCTGGACTAGCGGGGGCTCTGGCGAGCAGTTCTTC. Its protein is CASSWTSGGSGEQFF.

CDR3 nucleotides: TGTGCCAGCAGCTTAGAACTTGACAGCATCTATGGCTACACCTTC. Amino acid sequence: CASSLELDSIYGYTF. This chain links TRBV7-2 with TRBJ1-2; possible D gene TRBD1, 5 bases. Trimming shortened V by 1 base and J by 4 bases, and 13 bases separated the two germline ends. This CDR3 is built from 15 residues. The V gene's germline CDR1 is SGHTA and CDR2 FQGNSA.

The J gene is TRBJ2-3, the V gene TRBV5-8; a weak D match, TRBD2 (7 bases). Germline CDR1 and CDR2: SGHTS and YDEGEE. The CDR3 loop spans 13 amino acids. The V end lost 0 bases, the J end lost 6 bases, and 8 bases lay between the germline ends. CDR3 in DNA: TGTGCCAGCAGCTTGGCGGGGGGCGATACGCAGTATTTT. Encoded protein: CASSLAGGDTQYF.

In its sample, this clone was seen a few times. V is TRBV7-2 and J is TRBJ2-3; perhaps TRBD2 as D (5 bases). The germline CDR1 and CDR2 sequences are SGHTA and FQGNSA. V lost 1 base and J 0 bases, leaving 11 bases between the germline ends. The CDR3 is 16 amino acids. DNA for the CDR3: TGTGCCAGCAGCTTAGTGACGGGATCTAGCACAGATACGCAGTATTTT. Its protein product is CASSLVTGSSTDTQYF. The variable domain in full, with the rest retrieved from reference TRBV7-2 and TRBJ2-3, is GAGVSQSPSNKVTEKGKDVELRCDPISGHTALYWYRQSLGQGLEFLIYFQGNSAPDKSGLPSDRFSAERTGGSVSTLTIQRTQQEDSAVYLCASSLVTGSSTDTQYFGPGTRLTVL.

The gene calls are TRBV5-5 and TRBJ1-2; D gene unclear. The CDR3 consists of 14 residues. Germline CDR1 SGHKS, CDR2 YYEKEE (reference sequence). The V and J ends lost 4 bases and 2 bases respectively, with 12 bases between them. CDR3 in DNA: TGTGCCAGCAGCCTGGGTCTAACCAACTATGGCTACACCTTC. The encoded protein is CASSLGLTNYGYTF.

The table lists this clone with a few counts. This chain connects TRBV19 to TRBJ1-4, with 7 bases that match TRBD1. The CDR3 has 16 amino acids. V was clipped by 6 bases and J by 0 bases; unmatched bases: 7. The germline CDR1 and CDR2 sequences are LNHDA and SQIVND (reference sequence). The CDR3 nucleotides are TGTGCCAGTAGGGGGACAGCGATATCAACTAATGAAAAACTGTTTTTT. Its translation is CASRGTAISTNEKLFF.

The rearrangement joins TRBV9 to TRBJ2-2; tentatively, D is TRBD2 (7 bases). V lost 3 bases to trimming and J lost 6 bases, with 15 bases between them. The germline V gene has CDR1 SGDLS and CDR2 YYNGEE. The CDR3 extends over 15 amino acids. Here the CDR3 reads CASSATWGGAGELFF. The CDR3 DNA reads as TGTGCCAGCAGCGCGACGTGGGGGGGCGCCGGGGAGCTGTTTTTT.

The chain has TRBV11-2 and TRBJ1-1; D not resolved. The CDR3 covers 14 residues. In germline, CDR1 is SGHAT, CDR2 FQNNGV. Trimming took off 1 base at V and 6 bases at J, with 12 bases between the two ends. The CDR3 loop is CASSLGAGRAEAFF. CDR3 coding DNA: TGTGCCAGCAGCTTAGGCGCTGGGAGAGCTGAAGCTTTCTTT. The full variable domain, in which reference TRBV11-2 and TRBJ1-1 provide the parts outside the CDR3, is EAGVAQSPRYKIIEKRQSVAFWCNPISGHATLYWYQQILGQGPKLLIQFQNNGVVDDSQLPKDRFSAERLKGVDSTLKIQPAKLEDSAVYLCASSLGAGRAEAFFGQGTRLTVV.

The chain employs TRBV5-4 and TRBJ2-7; TRBD1 aligns across 8 bases. The V gene end was trimmed by 1 base and the J gene end by 0 bases; junction bases not matched to a gene: 3. There are 15 residues in the CDR3. Per the germline V gene, CDR1 is SGHNT and CDR2 is YYREEE (reference sequence). Here the CDR3 DNA reads TGTGCCAGCAGCTTGACGACAGGGGTCTCCTACGAGCAGTACTTC. It codes for CASSLTTGVSYEQYF.

This clone appeared a few times. The chain recombines TRBV19 with TRBJ2-3, with TRBD2 matching 15 bases. Germline V lookup: CDR1 LNHDA, CDR2 SQIVND (reference sequence). This CDR3 is built from 16 residues. With 3 bases clipped from V and 5 bases from J, the junction kept 3 bases outside the gene matches. Written as DNA, the CDR3 is TGTGCCAGTAGTATCGGACTAGCGGGGGGGTTAGATACGCAGTATTTT. Translated: CASSIGLAGGLDTQYF.